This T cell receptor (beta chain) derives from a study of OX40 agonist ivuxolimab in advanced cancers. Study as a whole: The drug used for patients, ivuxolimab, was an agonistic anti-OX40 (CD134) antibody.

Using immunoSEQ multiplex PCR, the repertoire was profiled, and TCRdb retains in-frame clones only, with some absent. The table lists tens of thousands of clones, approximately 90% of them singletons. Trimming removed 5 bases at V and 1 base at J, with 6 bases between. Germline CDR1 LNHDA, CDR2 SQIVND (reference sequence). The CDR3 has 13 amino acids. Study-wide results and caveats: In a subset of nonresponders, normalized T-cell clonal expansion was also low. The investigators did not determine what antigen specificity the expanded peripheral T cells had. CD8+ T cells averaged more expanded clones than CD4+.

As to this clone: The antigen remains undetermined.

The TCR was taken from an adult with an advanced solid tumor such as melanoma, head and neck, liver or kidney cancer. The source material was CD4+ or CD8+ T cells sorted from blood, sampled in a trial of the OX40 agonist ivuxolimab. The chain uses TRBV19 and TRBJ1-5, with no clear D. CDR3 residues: CASSLGSNQPQHF. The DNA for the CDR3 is TGTGCCAGTAGTTTGGGAAGCAATCAGCCCCAGCATTTT.